A selection of T cell receptor beta chains follows, all from one sample in a study of T cells in Graves' hyperthyroidism and ophthalmopathy. TCRdb re-analysed the multiplex PCR reads in MiXCR, keeping a single row per CDR3 protein. The sample records nearly 750,000 distinct CDR3 sequences, just over 35% being singletons. Sequenced: blood. The origin of the receptors is a woman aged 35 to 49 with Graves' hyperthyroidism. The CDR3 runs from the conserved cysteine through the conserved F or W. Fields, in order: D gene, J gene, clone size, CDR3 length, V gene, CDR3 DNA, CDR3 protein. The D gene is left open where the match is weak. Clone size is stated in some rows and not others, as once, few, many or a class when expanded.

.,TRBJ2-2,many,14,TRBV14,TGTGCCAGCAGCCAAGGGGGGTCCACCGGGGAGCTGTTTTTT,CASSQGGSTGELFF
.,TRBJ1-6,.,13,TRBV11-1,TGTGCCAGCAGCTTAATGGGTACCTCACCCCTCCACTTT,CASSLMGTSPLHF
.,TRBJ1-2,few,12,TRBV3-1,TGTGCCAGCAGCCTTTCTGGGGAAGGCTACACCTTC,CASSLSGEGYTF
.,TRBJ1-1,many,15,TRBV7-9,TGTGCCAGCAGCTTAGTTCCAGCTATGAACACTGAAGCTTTCTTT,CASSLVPAMNTEAFF
.,TRBJ2-2,many,14,TRBV12-3/TRBV12-4,TGTGCCAGCAGTTTGTTGGAGGGCACCGGGGAGCTGTTTTTT,CASSLLEGTGELFF
.,TRBJ2-4,.,14,TRBV2,TGTGCCAGCGGGCCGGGACTAGCCAAAAACATTCAGTACTTC,CASGPGLAKNIQYF
.,TRBJ1-2,.,13,TRBV29-1,TGCAGCGTTGAAGTCCGGGGAGACTATGGCTACACCTTC,CSVEVRGDYGYTF
TRBD1,TRBJ1-5,.,16,TRBV12-3/TRBV12-4,TGTGCCAGCAGTCCTAACAGGGGGGGGGGCAATCAGCCCCAGCATTTT,CASSPNRGGGNQPQHF
TRBD2,TRBJ2-5,.,13,TRBV29-1,TGCAGCCAAGTAAGGACTAGCGGCGAGACCCAGTACTTC,CSQVRTSGETQYF
TRBD1,TRBJ1-1,many,14,TRBV19,TGTGCCAGTAAAATAGGGACAGTGAACACTGAAGCTTTCTTT,CASKIGTVNTEAFF
.,TRBJ1-1,.,14,TRBV14,TGTGCCAGCAGCCAAGTCGGTGGATACACTGAAGCTTTCTTT,CASSQVGGYTEAFF
.,TRBJ1-1,many,15,TRBV4-3,TGCGCCAGCAGCCAAGACAGGGGTTCAGTCACTGAAGCTTTCTTT,CASSQDRGSVTEAFF
.,TRBJ2-2,.,13,TRBV10-3,TGTGCCATCAGTGATTGGTCGAGCGGGGAGCTGTTTTTT,CAISDWSSGELFF
.,TRBJ1-5,few,13,TRBV11-2,TGTGCCAGTAGTATGACGGCGGGTCAGCCCCAGCATTTT,CASSMTAGQPQHF
.,TRBJ2-6,many,18,TRBV7-3,TGTGCCAGCAGCTTAGGCTTAGGGTACGGCTCTGGGGCCAACGTCCTGACTTTC,CASSLGLGYGSGANVLTF
TRBD1,TRBJ2-7,.,14,TRBV11-2,TGTGCCAGCAGCTCGTCGGACAGGCCCTACGAGCAGTACTTC,CASSSSDRPYEQYF
TRBD1,TRBJ1-1,many,16,TRBV7-2,TGTGCCAGCAGCTTAAACGTAGGGGGCGGTAACACTGAAGCTTTCTTT,CASSLNVGGGNTEAFF
.,TRBJ1-5,many,14,TRBV19,TGTGCCAGTAGTATAGAAGGGTACGGTCAGCCCCAGCATTTT,CASSIEGYGQPQHF
TRBD1,TRBJ1-2,many,15,TRBV20-1,TGCAGTGCTTACGAAGTAACAGGGGGGATCTATGGCTACACCTTC,CSAYEVTGGIYGYTF
TRBD1,TRBJ2-1,.,13,TRBV2,TGTGCCAGCAGTGTATCTAGAGGGGGCGAGCAGTTCTTC,CASSVSRGGEQFF
.,TRBJ2-7,.,14,TRBV15,TGTGCCACCAGCAGCTCCGGGTCGGCTTACGAGCAGTACTTC,CATSSSGSAYEQYF
.,TRBJ2-2,few,16,TRBV5-8,TGTGCCAGCAGCTGGGTCGGACGGATGAACACCGGGGAGCTGTTTTTT,CASSWVGRMNTGELFF
.,TRBJ1-2,many,12,TRBV10-3,TGTGCCATCACCAGGGAGGGTGGAGGCTACACCTTC,CAITREGGGYTF
.,TRBJ2-5,.,12,TRBV29-1,TGCAGCCAAGATCGGAACAGAGAGACCCAGTACTTC,CSQDRNRETQYF
.,TRBJ1-1,.,14,TRBV5-5,TGCGCCAGCAGCGTAGGACAACGTAACACTGAAGCTTTCTTT,CASSVGQRNTEAFF
.,TRBJ1-4,many,14,TRBV14,TGTGCCAGCAGCCAGGCTGCCGTCGGTGAAAAACTGTTTTTT,CASSQAAVGEKLFF
.,TRBJ2-5,few,16,TRBV7-9,TGCGCCAGCAGCCAAGAAGGCAGGGGATCTGAAGAGACCCAGTACTTC,CASSQEGRGSEETQYF
.,TRBJ1-1,.,13,TRBV9,TGTGCCAGCATCGTCGCGGAGGCCACTGAAGCTTTCTTT,CASIVAEATEAFF
TRBD1,TRBJ1-5,.,15,TRBV6-4,TGTGCCATCAGTTTGGACAGGGATAGCAATCAGCCCCAGCATTTT,CAISLDRDSNQPQHF
.,TRBJ1-5,.,19,TRBV7-2,TGTGCCAGCAGCTTCACCTTCGGACTAGCGGGGGCGGCCGATCAGCCCCAGCATTTT,CASSFTFGLAGAADQPQHF
TRBD2,TRBJ2-7,many,14,TRBV5-8,TGTGCCAGCAGCTTAACGGGAGGAGGCTACGAGCAGTACTTC,CASSLTGGGYEQYF
.,TRBJ1-2,many,14,TRBV29-1,TGCAGCGTTCAGGGGTCTAGCTGGATGGGTGGCTACACCTTC,CSVQGSSWMGGYTF
.,TRBJ2-5,once,13,TRBV6-5,TGTGCCAGCAGTGAAGGAAACCGAGAGGCCCAGTACTTC,CASSEGNREAQYF
TRBD2,TRBJ2-5,many,15,TRBV4-1,TGTGCCAGCAGCTTAAGACTAGCGGGAGTGGAGACCCAGTACTTC,CASSLRLAGVETQYF
.,TRBJ1-2,many,13,TRBV12-3/TRBV12-4,TGTGCCAGCATATCCTCGGGGGGAGATGGCTACACCTTC,CASISSGGDGYTF
.,TRBJ2-5,.,14,TRBV6-2/TRBV6-3,TGTGCCAGTCAAAGACCACAGGATCAAGAGACCCAGTACTTC,CASQRPQDQETQYF
.,TRBJ1-2,many,12,TRBV19,TGTGCCAGTAGGTCCCAGGACTATGGCTACACCTTC,CASRSQDYGYTF
.,TRBJ2-7,many,13,TRBV12-3/TRBV12-4,TGTGCCAGCTCTGGGCAGGGCACTTACGAGCAGTACTTC,CASSGQGTYEQYF
.,TRBJ1-4,.,13,TRBV20-1,TGCAGTGCGGGGCGGGGCCTTAATGAAAAACTGTTTTTT,CSAGRGLNEKLFF
.,TRBJ2-1,.,12,TRBV6-2/TRBV6-3,TGTGCCAGCAGCCCTAGGGACGGTGAGCAGTTCTTC,CASSPRDGEQFF
.,TRBJ1-4,many,12,TRBV12-3/TRBV12-4,TGTGCCAGCGCAGAGACCAGGGAAAAACTGTTTTTT,CASAETREKLFF
TRBD1,TRBJ2-5,once,13,TRBV20-1,TGCAGTGCCGAAGTACAGGGGAAAGAGACCCAGTACTTC,CSAEVQGKETQYF
.,TRBJ2-3,.,13,TRBV12-3/TRBV12-4,TGTGCCAGCAGTCCGACTAAGCCAGATACGCAGTATTTT,CASSPTKPDTQYF
.,TRBJ1-1,.,13,TRBV7-9,TGTGCCAGCAGCCAGGAGGGGTACGCTGAAGCTTTCTTT,CASSQEGYAEAFF
.,TRBJ2-6,many,17,TRBV24-1,TGTGCCACCAGCGCGGGACAGAGAAGCTCTGGGGCCAACGTCCTGACTTTC,CATSAGQRSSGANVLTF
.,TRBJ1-2,many,12,TRBV2,TGTGCCAGCACCGGACAGAACTATGGCTACACCTTC,CASTGQNYGYTF
.,TRBJ2-1,.,15,TRBV7-3,TGTGCCAGCAGCTTAAGTGGCGGGACTTACAATGAGCAGTTCTTC,CASSLSGGTYNEQFF
.,TRBJ1-5,.,15,TRBV12-3/TRBV12-4,TGTGCCAGCAGTGACCTTGCGGGTAGCAATCAGCCCCAGCATTTT,CASSDLAGSNQPQHF
.,TRBJ1-5,few,17,TRBV12-3/TRBV12-4,TGTGCCAGCAGTTTTTTCCGAGTCGGAGGTAGCAATCAGCCCCAGCATTTT,CASSFFRVGGSNQPQHF
TRBD1,TRBJ1-6,.,17,TRBV7-9,TGTGCCAGCAGCCCTGACCAGGGGGGGGTCCTGAATTCACCCCTCCACTTT,CASSPDQGGVLNSPLHF
.,TRBJ2-5,.,16,TRBV6-5,TGTGCCAGCAGTTACTCGATATGGGGGATCCAAGAGGCCCAGTACTTC,CASSYSIWGIQEAQYF
.,TRBJ1-5,.,14,TRBV5-5,TGTGCCAGCAGTCCAGGGGTAGATGATCAGCCCCAGCATTTT,CASSPGVDDQPQHF
.,TRBJ1-1,many,13,TRBV20-1,TGCAGTGCTAGAGGTGATATTCGGACTGAAGCTTTCTTT,CSARGDIRTEAFF